This T cell receptor beta chain was found in a study of T cells in women clearing cervical HPV infection. Only in-frame clones appear in the TCRdb table, and some are missing; sequencing was by immunoSEQ multiplex PCR. Recorded for this sample: approximately 40,000 clones. The CDR3 is 13 amino acids. Germline V lookup: CDR1 DFQATT, CDR2 SNEGSKA (reference sequence). On this clone: The missing CDR3 end, 3 residues past where the read stops, is filled in from the germline J gene.

The V and J genes are TRBV20-1 and TRBJ1-2, with D possibly matching TRBD1 (5 bases). The TCR comes from a woman aged 18 to 75 with a cervical HPV16 infection that either progressed to CIN3+ or cleared (not recorded which). Input material: blood buffy coat. This CDR3 is CSAGAGPRGGYTF. The CDR3 DNA, read in part, is TGCAGTGCTGGGGCAGGGCCCCGCGGAGGC.